The sequence of this TCR beta chain was determined in a study of cytomegalovirus exposure and HLA in healthy donors. Points from the study as a whole: Using the classifier, cytomegalovirus status was reportedly diagnosed with high specificity and sensitivity.

Donors came from a validation cohort of 95 to 150 subjects, distinct from the first 666-subject cohort. Data came from immunoSEQ multiplex PCR; TCRdb stores just in-frame clones and leaves some out. Here the sample spans 100,000 to 130,000 clones, approximately 95% being singletons. As concerns this clone: Antigen unknown.

The V gene's germline CDR1 is SGHVS and CDR2 FNYEAQ. The CDR3 has 13 residues. The germline V and J ends were trimmed by 11 bases and 1 base, with 14 bases remaining between them. Sequenced material: PBMCs. The sequence came from a woman between 18 and 29 years old in good health and CMV-seronegative. The gene calls are TRBV7-6 and TRBJ2-5, with D possibly TRBD2 on 6 matching bases. CDR3 sequence: CASSRGFQETQYF. As DNA, the CDR3 is TGTGCCTCATCACGGGGGTTCCAAGAGACCCAGTACTTC.